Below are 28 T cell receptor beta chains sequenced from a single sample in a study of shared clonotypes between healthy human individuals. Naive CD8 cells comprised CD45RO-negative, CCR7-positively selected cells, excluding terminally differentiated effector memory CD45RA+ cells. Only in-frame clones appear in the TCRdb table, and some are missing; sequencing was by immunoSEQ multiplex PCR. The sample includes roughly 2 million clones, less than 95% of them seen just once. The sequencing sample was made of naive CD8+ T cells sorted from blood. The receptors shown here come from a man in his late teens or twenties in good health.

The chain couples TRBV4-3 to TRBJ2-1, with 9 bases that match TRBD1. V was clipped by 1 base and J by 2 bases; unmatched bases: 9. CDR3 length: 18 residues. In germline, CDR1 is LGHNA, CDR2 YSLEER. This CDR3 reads CASSQGVQGQGPYNEQFF. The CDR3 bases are TGCGCCAGCAGCCAAGGGGTACAGGGACAGGGACCCTACAATGAGCAGTTCTTC.

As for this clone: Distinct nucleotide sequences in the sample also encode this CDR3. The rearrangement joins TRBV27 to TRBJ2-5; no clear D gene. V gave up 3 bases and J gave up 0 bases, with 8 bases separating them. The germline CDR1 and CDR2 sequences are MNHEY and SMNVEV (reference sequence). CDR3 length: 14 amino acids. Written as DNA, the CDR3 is TGTGCCAGCAGTTTGAACGGATACCAAGAGACCCAGTACTTC. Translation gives CASSLNGYQETQYF.

The CDR3 here is CASSKTVQGQPQHF. CDR3 sequence (DNA): TGCGCCAGCAGCAAAACGGTACAGGGCCAGCCCCAGCATTTT. This rearrangement joins TRBV4-1 to TRBJ1-5, with D tentatively TRBD1 (6 bases). V dropped 5 bases and J dropped 7 bases, with 15 bases sitting between them. The CDR3 has 14 residues. Germline lookup yields CDR1 MGHRA and CDR2 YSYEKL.

The CDR3 DNA reads TGTGCCAGCAGGGTCCATGGGGGTCCGGACTATGGCTACACCTTC. Its protein is CASRVHGGPDYGYTF. The rearrangement joins TRBV2 to TRBJ1-2, with D perhaps matching TRBD1 (5 bases). Looked up from germline, CDR1 is SNHLY and CDR2 is FYNNEI. Trimming took 6 bases from V and 3 from J, leaving 17 bases between them. The CDR3 extends over 15 amino acids.

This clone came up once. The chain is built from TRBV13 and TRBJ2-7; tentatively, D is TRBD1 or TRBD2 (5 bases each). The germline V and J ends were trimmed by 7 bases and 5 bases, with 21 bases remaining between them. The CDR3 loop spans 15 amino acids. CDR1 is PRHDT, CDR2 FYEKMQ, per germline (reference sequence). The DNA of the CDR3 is TGTGCCAGCACCATTGGGGGTCTTGTTACCGACGAGCAGTACTTC. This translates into CASTIGGLVTDEQYF.

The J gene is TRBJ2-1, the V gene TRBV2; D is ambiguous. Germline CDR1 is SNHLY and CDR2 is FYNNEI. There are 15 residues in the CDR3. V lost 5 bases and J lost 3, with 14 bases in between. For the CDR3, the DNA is TGTGCCAGCAGTCAATACGCGGAAAGCTACAATGAGCAGTTCTTC. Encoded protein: CASSQYAESYNEQFF.

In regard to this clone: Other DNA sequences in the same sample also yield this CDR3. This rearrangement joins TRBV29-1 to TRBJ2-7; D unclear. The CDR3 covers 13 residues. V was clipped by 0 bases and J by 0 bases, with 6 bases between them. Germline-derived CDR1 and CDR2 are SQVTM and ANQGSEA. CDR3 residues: CSVEDGSSYEQYF. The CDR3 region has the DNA TGCAGCGTTGAAGACGGCAGCTCCTACGAGCAGTACTTC.

CDR3 sequence reads: CASSTLQAEIYNEQFF. In DNA form, the CDR3 reads TGTGCCAGCAGCACCTTACAGGCAGAGATCTACAATGAGCAGTTCTTC. The chain joins TRBV11-2 to TRBJ2-1; perhaps TRBD1 as D (5 bases). The CDR3 runs 16 residues. The V gene lost 5 bases and the J gene lost 3 bases, with 17 bases spanning the gap. CDR1 is SGHAT and CDR2 is FQNNGV in the germline V gene.

The CDR3 region is CASSLTQSGTGYGYTF. The CDR3 bases are TGTGCCAGCAGTTTAACCCAATCCGGGACAGGGTACGGCTACACCTTC. The rearrangement uses TRBV27 and TRBJ1-2; 9 bases are shared with TRBD1. The CDR3 has 16 amino acids. Trimming at V came to 2 bases and at J to 8 bases, leaving 12 bases not matched to a gene. Germline lookup yields CDR1 MNHEY and CDR2 SMNVEV (reference sequence).

The CDR3 sequence: CASSLLAGSGEQYF. CDR3 nucleotide sequence: TGTGCCAGCTCACTACTAGCGGGGTCGGGAGAGCAGTACTTC. The gene calls are TRBV18 and TRBJ2-7; 10 bases are shared with TRBD2. Unmatched junction bases numbered 7, after V lost 4 bases and J lost 7 bases. This CDR3 comprises 14 residues. Germline CDR1 KGHSH, CDR2 LQKENI.

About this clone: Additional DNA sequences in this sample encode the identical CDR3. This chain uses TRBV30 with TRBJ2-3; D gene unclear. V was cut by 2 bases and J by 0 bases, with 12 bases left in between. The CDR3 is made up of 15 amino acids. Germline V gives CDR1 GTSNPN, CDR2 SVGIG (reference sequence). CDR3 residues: CAWSTGSSSTDTQYF. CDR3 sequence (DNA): TGTGCCTGGAGTACTGGTTCATCTAGCACAGATACGCAGTATTTT.

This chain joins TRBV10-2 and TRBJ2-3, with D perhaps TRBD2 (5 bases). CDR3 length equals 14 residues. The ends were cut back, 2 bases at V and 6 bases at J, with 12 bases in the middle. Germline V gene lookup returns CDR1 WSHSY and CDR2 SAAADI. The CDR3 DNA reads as TGCGCCAGCAGTGAGCCCGACTACTTTGATACGCAGTATTTT. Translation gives CASSEPDYFDTQYF.

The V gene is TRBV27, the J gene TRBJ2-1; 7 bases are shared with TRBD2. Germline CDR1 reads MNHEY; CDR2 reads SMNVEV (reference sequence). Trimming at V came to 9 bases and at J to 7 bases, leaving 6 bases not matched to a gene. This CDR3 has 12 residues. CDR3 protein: CASGRGLNEQFF. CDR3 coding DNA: TGTGCCAGTGGGAGGGGCTTGAATGAGCAGTTCTTC.

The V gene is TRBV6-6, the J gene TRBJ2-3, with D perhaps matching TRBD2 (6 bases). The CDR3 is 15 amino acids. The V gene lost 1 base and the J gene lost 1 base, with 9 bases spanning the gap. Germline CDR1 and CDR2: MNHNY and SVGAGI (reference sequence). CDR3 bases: TGTGCCAGCAGTTACTGGGGGGAGGGCACAGATACGCAGTATTTT. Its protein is CASSYWGEGTDTQYF.

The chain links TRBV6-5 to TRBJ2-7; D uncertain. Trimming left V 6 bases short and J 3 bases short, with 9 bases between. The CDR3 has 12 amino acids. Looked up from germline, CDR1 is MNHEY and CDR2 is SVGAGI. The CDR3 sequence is CASSFLGYEQYF. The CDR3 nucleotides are TGTGCCAGCAGCTTCCTCGGCTACGAGCAGTACTTC.

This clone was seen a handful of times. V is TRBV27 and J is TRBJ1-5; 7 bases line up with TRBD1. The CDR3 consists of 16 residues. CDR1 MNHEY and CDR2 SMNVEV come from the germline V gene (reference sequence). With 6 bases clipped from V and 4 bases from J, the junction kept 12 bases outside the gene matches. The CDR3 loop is CASSPLGQAINQPQHF. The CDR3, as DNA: TGTGCCAGCAGCCCCCTCGGACAGGCCATAAATCAGCCCCAGCATTTT.

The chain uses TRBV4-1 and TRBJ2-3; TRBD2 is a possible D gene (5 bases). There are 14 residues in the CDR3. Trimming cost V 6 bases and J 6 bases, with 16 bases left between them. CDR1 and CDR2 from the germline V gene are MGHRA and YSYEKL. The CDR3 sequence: CASRATNPGDTQYF. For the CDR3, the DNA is TGCGCCAGCAGAGCGACAAACCCGGGGGATACGCAGTATTTT.

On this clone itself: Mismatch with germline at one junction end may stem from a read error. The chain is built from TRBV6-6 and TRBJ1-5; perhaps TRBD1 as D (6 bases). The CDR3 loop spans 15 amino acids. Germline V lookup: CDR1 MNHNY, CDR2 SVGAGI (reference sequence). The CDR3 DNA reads TGTGCCAGCAGTTACGGACAGAGTAGCAATCAGTCCCAGCATTTT. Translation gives CASSYGQSSNQSQHF.

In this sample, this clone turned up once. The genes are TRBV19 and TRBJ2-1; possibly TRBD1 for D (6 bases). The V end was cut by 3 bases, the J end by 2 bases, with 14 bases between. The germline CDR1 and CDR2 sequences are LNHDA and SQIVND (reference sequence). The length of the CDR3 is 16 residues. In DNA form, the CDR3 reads TGTGCCAGTAGTATTGTGCTGGACAGTACCTACAATGAGCAGTTCTTC. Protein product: CASSIVLDSTYNEQFF.

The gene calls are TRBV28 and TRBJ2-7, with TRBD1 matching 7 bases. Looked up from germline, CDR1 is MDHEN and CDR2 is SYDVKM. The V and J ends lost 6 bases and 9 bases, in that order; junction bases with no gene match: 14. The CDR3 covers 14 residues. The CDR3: CASRPGTESFGQYF. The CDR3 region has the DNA TGTGCCAGCAGACCCGGGACAGAATCTTTCGGGCAGTACTTC.

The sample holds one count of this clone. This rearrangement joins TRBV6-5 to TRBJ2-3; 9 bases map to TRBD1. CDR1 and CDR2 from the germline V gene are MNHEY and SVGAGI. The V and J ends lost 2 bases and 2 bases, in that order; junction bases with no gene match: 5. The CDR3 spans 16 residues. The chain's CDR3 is CASSYAGTGNTDTQYF. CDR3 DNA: TGTGCCAGCAGTTACGCCGGGACAGGGAACACAGATACGCAGTATTTT.

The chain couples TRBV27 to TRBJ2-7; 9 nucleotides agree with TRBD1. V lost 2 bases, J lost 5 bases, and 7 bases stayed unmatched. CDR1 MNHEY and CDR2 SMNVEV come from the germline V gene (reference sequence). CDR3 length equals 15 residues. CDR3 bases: TGTGCCAGCAGTTTAGGGGCAACAGGGGGCGACGAGCAGTACTTC. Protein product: CASSLGATGGDEQYF.

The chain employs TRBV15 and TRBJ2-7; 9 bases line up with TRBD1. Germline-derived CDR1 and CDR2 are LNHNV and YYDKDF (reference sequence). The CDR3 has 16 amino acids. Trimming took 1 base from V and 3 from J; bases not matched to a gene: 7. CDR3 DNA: TGTGCCACCAGCAGAGTCCCGGGACAGGGCCTCTACGAGCAGTACTTC. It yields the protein CATSRVPGQGLYEQYF.

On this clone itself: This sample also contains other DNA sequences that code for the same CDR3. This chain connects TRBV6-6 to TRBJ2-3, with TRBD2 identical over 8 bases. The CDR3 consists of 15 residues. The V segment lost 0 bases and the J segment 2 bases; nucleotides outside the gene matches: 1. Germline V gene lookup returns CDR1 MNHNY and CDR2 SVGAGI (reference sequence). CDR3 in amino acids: CASSYSSGNTDTQYF. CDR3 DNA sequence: TGTGCCAGCAGTTACTCTAGCGGGAACACAGATACGCAGTATTTT.

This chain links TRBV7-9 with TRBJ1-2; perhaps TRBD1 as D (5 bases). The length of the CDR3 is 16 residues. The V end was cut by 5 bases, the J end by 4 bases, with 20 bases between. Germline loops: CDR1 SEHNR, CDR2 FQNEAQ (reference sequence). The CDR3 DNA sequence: TGTGCCAGCAGCCTGGATTGGGAGACAGCCCTCTATGGCTACACCTTC. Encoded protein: CASSLDWETALYGYTF.

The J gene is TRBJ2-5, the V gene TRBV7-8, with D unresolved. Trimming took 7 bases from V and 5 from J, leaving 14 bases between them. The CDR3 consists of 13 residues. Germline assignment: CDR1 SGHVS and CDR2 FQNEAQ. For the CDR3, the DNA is TGTGCCAGCACCCCGCCCACAGCGGAGACCCAGTACTTC. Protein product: CASTPPTAETQYF.

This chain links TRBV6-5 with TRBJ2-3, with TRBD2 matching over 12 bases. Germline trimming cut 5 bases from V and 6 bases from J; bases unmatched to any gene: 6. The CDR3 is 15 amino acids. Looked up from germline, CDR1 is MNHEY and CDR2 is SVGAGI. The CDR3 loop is CASSQLAGGSDTQYF. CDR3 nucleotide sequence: TGTGCCAGCAGTCAACTAGCGGGAGGCTCCGATACGCAGTATTTT.

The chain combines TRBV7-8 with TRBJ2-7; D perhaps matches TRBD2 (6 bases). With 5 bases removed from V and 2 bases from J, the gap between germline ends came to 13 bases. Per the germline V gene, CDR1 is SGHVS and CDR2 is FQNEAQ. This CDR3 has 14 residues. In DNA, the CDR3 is TGTGCCAGCAGCCCTGGGGGACTCACCTACGAGCAGTACTTC. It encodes CASSPGGLTYEQYF.